This T cell receptor (beta chain) was recovered during a study of blood T cell repertoires in COVID-19. Study-level information: COVID-19 samples, acute and convalescent, were from the United States, Italy and Spain.

The germline V gene has CDR1 LNHNV and CDR2 YYDKDF (reference sequence). V lost 4 bases, J lost 4 bases, and 7 bases lay in between. This CDR3 contains 13 residues. Profiling relied on immunoSEQ multiplex PCR, and the TCRdb table lists in-frame clones only, not all of them. This sample carries about 120,000 clones, approximately 83% of them seen once, and the ten largest clones take about an eighth. The TCR originated in a man between 60 and 70 years old with acute or convalescent COVID-19. The chain combines TRBV15 with TRBJ1-4; D is unclear. Source material: peripheral blood. CDR3 residues: CATSNSINEKLFF. CDR3 sequence (DNA): TGTGCCACCAGCAACAGCATTAATGAAAAACTGTTTTTT.